This T cell receptor beta chain was captured in a study of T cells in Graves' hyperthyroidism and ophthalmopathy. Study findings and constraints: Blood shared most expanded thyroid clonotypes above 0.001. The model's output predicted ophthalmopathy at a median of roughly 6.9 months prior to onset.

TCR beta CDR3 regions were amplified from RNA. TCR CDR3 underwent first-round RT-PCR with the HTBI primer set. TCRdb passed the multiplex PCR reads through MiXCR, listing each CDR3 protein once. This table holds fewer than 350,000 distinct CDR3 sequences, about 14% found once. Uncontrolled infection, other autoimmune disease, pregnancy or lactation barred patients from enrollment. On the basis of clinical symptoms, serum thyroxine and TRAb, thyroid ultrasound and orbital computed tomography, diagnoses were made. This CDR3 contains 13 residues. Germline CDR1 and CDR2: SEHNR and FQNEAQ (reference sequence). Trimming removed 2 bases from V and 7 bases from J, with 9 bases in between. Points on this clonotype: Antigen specificity is unknown.

The source material was blood. The chain couples TRBV7-9 to TRBJ1-5, with a possible D match to TRBD1 (5 bases). This TCR came from a woman aged 30 to 39 with Graves' hyperthyroidism that later progressed to Graves' ophthalmopathy. The CDR3 DNA sequence: TGTGCCAGCAGCTTAAATGGGGACCAGCCCCAGCATTTT. This sequence encodes CASSLNGDQPQHF.